This entry is about one T cell receptor beta chain. What it binds is not known. Other DNA sequences in the same sample also yield this CDR3. The data belong to a study of cytomegalovirus exposure and HLA in healthy donors. Study-wide context: The approximately 130 validation repertoires matched the 666 first-cohort repertoires in platform, a later analysis reported. Regarding the study as a whole: According to the study, roughly 160 TCR beta chains were cytomegalovirus-associated. Rarity characterized most TCR sequences, yet some public TCRs appeared in many donors.

Profiling relied on immunoSEQ multiplex PCR, and the TCRdb table lists in-frame clones only, not all of them. There are about 160,000 clones in the sample; around 81% occur only once, and approximately 2% lies in the top ten. This CDR3 is built from 11 residues. Trimming removed 3 bases from V and 6 bases from J, with 5 bases in between. CDR1 MNHEY and CDR2 SVGAGI come from the germline V gene. Sequenced: PBMCs. The TCR was taken from a man younger than 45 in good health and CMV-seropositive. V and J are TRBV6-5 and TRBJ1-1; D gene ambiguous. CDR3 nucleotides: TGTGCCAGCAGTTATGGGCCTGAAGCTTTCTTT. Amino acids: CASSYGPEAFF.